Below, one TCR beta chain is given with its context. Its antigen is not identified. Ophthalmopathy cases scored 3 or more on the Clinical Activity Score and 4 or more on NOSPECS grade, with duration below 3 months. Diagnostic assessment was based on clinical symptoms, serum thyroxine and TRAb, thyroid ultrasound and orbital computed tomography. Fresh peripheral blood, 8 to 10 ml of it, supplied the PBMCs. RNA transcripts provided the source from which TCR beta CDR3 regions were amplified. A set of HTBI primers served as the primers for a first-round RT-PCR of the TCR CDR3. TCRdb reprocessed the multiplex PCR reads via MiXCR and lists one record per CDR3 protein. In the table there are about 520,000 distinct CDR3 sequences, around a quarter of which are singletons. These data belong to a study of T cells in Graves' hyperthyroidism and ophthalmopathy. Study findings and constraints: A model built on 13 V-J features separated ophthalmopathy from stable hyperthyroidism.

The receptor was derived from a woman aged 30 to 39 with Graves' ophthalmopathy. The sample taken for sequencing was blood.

CDR3 sequence (DNA): TGTGCCAGTAGTAAAGAAGGCAGGGGCTACGAGCAGTACTTC. This codes for CASSKEGRGYEQYF. The V gene is TRBV19, the J gene TRBJ2-7; tentative D call: TRBD1 (6 bases). The germline V and J ends were trimmed by 4 bases and 3 bases, with 13 bases remaining between them. The germline V gene has CDR1 LNHDA and CDR2 SQIVND (reference sequence). The CDR3 is made up of 14 amino acids.